The entry that follows covers one T cell receptor beta chain sequence. This entry comes from a study of blood T cell repertoires in COVID-19. Study background: Both acute and convalescent COVID-19 samples were obtained from the United States, Italy and Spain. Sample material is recorded as cDNA or gDNA derived from T cells, B-cell-depleted T cells, or PBMCs.

V was pared by 0 bases and J by 7 bases, with 14 bases of the junction left unmatched. The CDR3 contains 17 residues. The germline gives CDR1 SGDLS, CDR2 YYNGEE. Original handling: Counts of nucleated cells, estimated from reference gene primer amplification, were obtained. Here immunoSEQ multiplex PCR was the method, and the copy in TCRdb shows in-frame clones only, minus some. For V, J and clone size, that table is used; D and trimming come from the DNA. The top ten hold 8.5% of the sample, which has over 55,000 clones, 90% to 95% seen once. The sample taken for sequencing was peripheral blood. This rearrangement joins TRBV9 to TRBJ2-7, with 9 bases lining up with TRBD2. This TCR was sampled from a human donor in a cohort sampled during active COVID-19. CDR3 in DNA: TGTGCCAGCAGCGTAGCGGTGGTAGCGGGGGATTCGGGGGAGCAGTACTTC. This codes for CASSVAVVAGDSGEQYF.